The 7 T cell receptor beta chains in this list originate from one sample, sequenced in a study of blood T cells in healthy people across ages. Alongside a J-beta primer mix, a sample-barcoded 5' primer served in a second PCR lasting about 7 to 12 cycles. TCRdb re-analysed the 5' RACE reads in MiXCR, keeping a single row per CDR3 protein. The data show over 1,500,000 distinct CDR3 sequences, 49% seen once. What was sequenced was blood. The source of these receptors is a woman aged 40 to 55 in good health.

The rearrangement uses TRBV6-5 and TRBJ1-2; the D gene is possibly TRBD1 (5 bases). The V and J ends lost 0 bases and 8 bases respectively, with 19 bases between them. The CDR3 is 16 amino acids. Germline assignment: CDR1 MNHEY and CDR2 SVGAGI. The CDR3 sequence: CASSYSSGTETRGYTF. The CDR3 DNA reads as TGTGCCAGCAGTTACTCATCGGGGACTGAGACGAGGGGCTACACCTTC.

Only a few counts were recorded for this clonotype. The CDR3 spells CASSWVPDNEQFF. The DNA of the CDR3 is TGTGCCAGCAGTTGGGTCCCCGACAATGAGCAGTTCTTC. The rearrangement uses TRBV6-2 or TRBV6-3 and TRBJ2-1; no reliable D call. The germline V gene encodes CDR1 MNHEY and CDR2 SVGEGT. Deletions cut 4 bases from V and 5 bases from J, with 9 bases between. The CDR3 has 13 amino acids.

In this sample, this clonotype turned up a few times. The CDR3 coding sequence is TGTGCCAGCAGAGCCGACAGGGGGAAATACAATGAGCAGTTCTTC. It codes for CASRADRGKYNEQFF. The rearrangement links TRBV7-9 to TRBJ2-1; 9 positions agree with TRBD1. Per germline, CDR1 SEHNR and CDR2 FQNEAQ (reference sequence). V was clipped by 6 bases and J by 4 bases; unmatched bases: 7. The CDR3 consists of 15 residues.

The chain uses TRBV7-2 and TRBJ2-7, with 11 positions matching TRBD2. Germline V lookup: CDR1 SGHTA, CDR2 FQGNSA. Losses at the gene ends were 6 bases for V and 4 bases for J; bases not matched to a gene: 5. This CDR3 has 14 residues. For the CDR3, the DNA is TGTGCCAGCAGACTAGCGGGGGCCAATTACGAGCAGTACTTC. This codes for CASRLAGANYEQYF.

The chain carries TRBV29-1 and TRBJ1-1; D is unresolved. This CDR3 is 12 amino acids long. Per the germline V gene, CDR1 is SQVTM and CDR2 is ANQGSEA. V was shortened by 3 bases and J by 5 bases, with 10 bases between the two germline ends. CDR3 DNA sequence: TGCAGCGTTGAGGCTCTGGGAACTGAAGCTTTCTTT. It encodes CSVEALGTEAFF.

This clonotype appeared a few times. The V and J genes are TRBV7-2 and TRBJ2-3, with 10 bases fitting TRBD2. V was clipped by 1 base and J by 1 base; unmatched bases: 5. There are 17 residues in the CDR3. CDR1 is SGHTA, CDR2 FQGNSA, per germline. The CDR3 nucleotides are TGTGCCAGCAGCTTAGTTGCTAGCGGGGGTGGCACAGATACGCAGTATTTT. Its protein is CASSLVASGGGTDTQYF.

The chain has TRBV6-2 or TRBV6-3 and TRBJ2-7, with D perhaps TRBD1 (6 bases). The length of the CDR3 is 16 residues. V was pared by 4 bases and J by 3 bases, with 19 bases between. Germline CDR1 and CDR2: MNHEY and SVGEGT. DNA for the CDR3: TGTGCCAGCAGTTTCTCACAGGGCTCTGTGATCTACGAGCAGTACTTC. It specifies CASSFSQGSVIYEQYF.